This TCR beta chain was documented in a study of OX40 agonist ivuxolimab in advanced cancers. Across the study: Clinicians treated patients with ivuxolimab, an agonistic anti-OX40 (CD134) antibody. Enrollees could have had prior anti-PD-1, anti-PD-L1 or anti-CTLA-4 therapy, which more than 30% had received.

Autoimmune disease history or systemic immunosuppression led to patients being barred. TCRdb's table, derived via immunoSEQ multiplex PCR, lists solely in-frame clones and lacks some. Of tens of thousands of clones in the sample, 70% to 85% were seen once. CDR1 is MGHRA and CDR2 is YSYEKL in the germline V gene. V was clipped by 0 bases and J by 2 bases, with 9 bases between them. The CDR3 extends over 15 amino acids. This receptor was obtained from an adult with an advanced solid tumor such as melanoma, head and neck, liver or kidney cancer. The rearrangement joins TRBV4-1 to TRBJ2-3; maybe TRBD1 (5 bases). The material was CD4+ or CD8+ T cells sorted from blood, obtained in a trial of the OX40 agonist ivuxolimab. CDR3 region: CASSQENRPTDTQYF. The CDR3 coding sequence is TGCGCCAGCAGCCAAGAGAACAGGCCCACAGATACGCAGTATTTT.